The present entry profiles one TCR beta chain with its context. There is no known antigen for this receptor. The record has no base qualities; no much larger clone is one base away. This record belongs to a study of T cell changes during pregnancy in multiple sclerosis (dated by TCRdb to between 2017 and 2020). At the level of the whole study: Changes in the T cell repertoire over the course of pregnancy were examined in this study in women with multiple sclerosis.

Counted from cysteine to phenylalanine, this CDR3 has 14 amino acids. The kept DNA is CDR3 alone, 42 bases in frame from the first base. From the germline V gene (reference sequence), CDR1 is SGHNT and CDR2 is YYREEE. Trimmed from V: 5 bases; trimmed from J: 2 bases; junction bases lacking a gene match: 6. The library was built by means of the immunoSEQ multiplex PCR assay. This immuneACCESS table, as held by TCRdb, lists in-frame sequences with V and J called but not all clones. Of the missing ones, under half trace to an unresolved V gene in checked studies; the others have no known cause. This sample is represented by tens of thousands of clones; 85% to 95% of them were singletons. The ten largest make up approximately 0.67% of the sample.

The receptor chain draws on TRBV5-4 and TRBJ1-1, and 7 junctional nucleotides match TRBD1. This material consisted of CD4+ T cells from peripheral blood mononuclear cells, taken in the third trimester of pregnancy. This clonotype was sampled from a female donor with multiple sclerosis, enrolled in a pregnancy study. The CDR3 is CASRRTGANTEAFF. The nucleotide sequence reads as follows: TGTGCCAGCAGAAGAACAGGGGCCAACACTGAAGCTTTCTTT.